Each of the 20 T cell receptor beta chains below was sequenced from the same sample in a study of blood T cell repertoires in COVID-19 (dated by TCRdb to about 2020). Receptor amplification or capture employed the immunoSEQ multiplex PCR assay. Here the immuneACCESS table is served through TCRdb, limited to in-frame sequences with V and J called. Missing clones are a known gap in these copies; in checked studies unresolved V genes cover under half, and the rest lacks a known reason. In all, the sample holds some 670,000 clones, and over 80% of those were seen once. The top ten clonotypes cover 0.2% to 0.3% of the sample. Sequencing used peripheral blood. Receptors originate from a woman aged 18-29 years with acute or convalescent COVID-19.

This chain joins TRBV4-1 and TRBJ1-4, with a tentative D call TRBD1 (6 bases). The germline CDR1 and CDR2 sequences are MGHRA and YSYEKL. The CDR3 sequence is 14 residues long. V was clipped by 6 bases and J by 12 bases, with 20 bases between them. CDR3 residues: CASSYYRDVQELFF. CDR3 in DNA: TGCGCCAGCAGTTACTACAGGGACGTCCAGGAACTGTTTTTT.

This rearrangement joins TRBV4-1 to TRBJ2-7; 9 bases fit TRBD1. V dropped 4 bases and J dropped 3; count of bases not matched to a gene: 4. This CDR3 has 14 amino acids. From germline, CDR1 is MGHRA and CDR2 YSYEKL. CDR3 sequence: CASSPGTGYYEQYF. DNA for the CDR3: TGCGCCAGCAGCCCAGGGACAGGGTACTACGAGCAGTACTTC.

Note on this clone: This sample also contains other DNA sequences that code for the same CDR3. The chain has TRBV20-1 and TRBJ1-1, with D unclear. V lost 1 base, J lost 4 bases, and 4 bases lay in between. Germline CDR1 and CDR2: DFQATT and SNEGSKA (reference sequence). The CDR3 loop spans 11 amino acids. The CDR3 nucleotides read TGCAGTGCTAGAGGGGCCACTGAAGCTTTCTTT. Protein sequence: CSARGATEAFF.

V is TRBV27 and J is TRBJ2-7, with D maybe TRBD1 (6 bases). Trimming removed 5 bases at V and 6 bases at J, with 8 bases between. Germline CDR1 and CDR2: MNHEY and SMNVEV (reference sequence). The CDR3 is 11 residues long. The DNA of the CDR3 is TGTGCCAGCAGTCAGGGGCTCGAGCAGTACTTC. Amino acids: CASSQGLEQYF.

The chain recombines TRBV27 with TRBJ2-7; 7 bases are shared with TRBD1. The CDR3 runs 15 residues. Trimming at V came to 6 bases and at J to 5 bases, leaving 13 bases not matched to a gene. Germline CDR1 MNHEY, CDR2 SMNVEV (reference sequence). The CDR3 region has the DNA TGTGCCAGCAGCCCAATCCCACAGGGGAGCCACGAGCAGTACTTC. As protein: CASSPIPQGSHEQYF.

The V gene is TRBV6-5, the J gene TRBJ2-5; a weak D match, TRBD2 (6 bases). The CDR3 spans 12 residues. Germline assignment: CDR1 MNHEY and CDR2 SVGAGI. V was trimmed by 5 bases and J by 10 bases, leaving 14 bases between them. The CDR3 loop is CASSRDSRIQYF. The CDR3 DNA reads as TGTGCCAGCAGTCGGGACTCCCGAATCCAGTACTTC.

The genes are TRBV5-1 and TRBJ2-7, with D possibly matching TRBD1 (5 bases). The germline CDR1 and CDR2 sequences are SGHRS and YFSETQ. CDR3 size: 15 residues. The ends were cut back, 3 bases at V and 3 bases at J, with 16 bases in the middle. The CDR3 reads CASSSQGFWDYEQYF. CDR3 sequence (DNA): TGCGCCAGCAGCTCCCAGGGTTTTTGGGACTACGAGCAGTACTTC.

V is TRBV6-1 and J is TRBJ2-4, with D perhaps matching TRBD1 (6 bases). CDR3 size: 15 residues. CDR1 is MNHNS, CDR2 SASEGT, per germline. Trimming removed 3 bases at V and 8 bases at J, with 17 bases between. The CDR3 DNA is TGTGCCAGCAGTGAGACAGGAGAGGGGTCGGACATTCAGTACTTC. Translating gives CASSETGEGSDIQYF.

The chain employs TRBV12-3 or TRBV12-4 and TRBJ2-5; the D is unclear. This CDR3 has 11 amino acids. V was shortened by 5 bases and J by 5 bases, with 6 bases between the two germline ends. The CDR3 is CASSAFETQYF. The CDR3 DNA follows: TGTGCCAGCAGTGCGTTCGAGACCCAGTACTTC.

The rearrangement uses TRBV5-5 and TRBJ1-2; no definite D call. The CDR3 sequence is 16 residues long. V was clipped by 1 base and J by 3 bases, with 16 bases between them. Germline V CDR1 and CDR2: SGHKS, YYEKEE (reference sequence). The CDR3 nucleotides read TGTGCCAGCAGCTTGCGTCCACTACACCCATACTATGGCTACACCTTC. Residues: CASSLRPLHPYYGYTF. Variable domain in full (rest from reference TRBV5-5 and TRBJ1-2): DAGVTQSPTHLIKTRGQQVTLRCSPISGHKSVSWYQQVLGQGPQFIFQYYEKEERGRGNFPDRFSARQFPNYSSELNVNALLLGDSALYLCASSLRPLHPYYGYTFGSGTRLTVV.

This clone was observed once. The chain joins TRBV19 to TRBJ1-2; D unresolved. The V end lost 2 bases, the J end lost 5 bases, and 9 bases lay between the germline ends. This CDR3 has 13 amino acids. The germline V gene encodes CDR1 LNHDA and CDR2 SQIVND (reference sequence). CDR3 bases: TGTGCCAGTAGTATAAGGCAGGCGTATGGCTACACCTTC. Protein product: CASSIRQAYGYTF.

This chain's CDR3 is CASSYGQNTEAFF. CDR3 nucleotide sequence: TGTGCCAGCAGCTACGGACAGAACACTGAAGCTTTCTTT. The V call is TRBV11-2, the J call TRBJ1-1; perhaps TRBD1 as D (5 bases). The CDR3 has 13 residues. V gave up 4 bases and J gave up 1 base, with 7 bases separating them. Germline values: CDR1 SGHAT, CDR2 FQNNGV.

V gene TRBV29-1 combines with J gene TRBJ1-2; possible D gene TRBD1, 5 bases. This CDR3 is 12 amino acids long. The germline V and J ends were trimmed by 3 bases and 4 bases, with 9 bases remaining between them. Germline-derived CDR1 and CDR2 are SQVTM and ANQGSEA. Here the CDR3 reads CSVDPGSYGYTF. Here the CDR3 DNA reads TGCAGCGTTGACCCAGGGTCCTATGGCTACACCTTC.

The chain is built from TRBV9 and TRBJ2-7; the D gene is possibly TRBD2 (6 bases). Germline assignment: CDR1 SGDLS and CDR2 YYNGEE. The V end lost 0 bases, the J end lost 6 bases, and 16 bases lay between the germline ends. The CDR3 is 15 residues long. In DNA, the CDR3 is TGTGCCAGCAGCGTAGTCGCCTCCCAGGGAGGCGAGCAGTACTTC. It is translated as CASSVVASQGGEQYF.

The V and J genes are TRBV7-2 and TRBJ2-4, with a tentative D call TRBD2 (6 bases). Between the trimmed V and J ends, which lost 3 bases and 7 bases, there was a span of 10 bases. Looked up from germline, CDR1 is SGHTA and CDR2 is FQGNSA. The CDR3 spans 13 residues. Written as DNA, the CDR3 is TGTGCCAGCAGCTTCCGGGACTTGAACATTCAGTACTTC. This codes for CASSFRDLNIQYF.

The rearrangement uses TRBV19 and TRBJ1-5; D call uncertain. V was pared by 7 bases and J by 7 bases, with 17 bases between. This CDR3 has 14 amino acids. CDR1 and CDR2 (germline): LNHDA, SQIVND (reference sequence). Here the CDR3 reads CASTPGYGYQPQHF. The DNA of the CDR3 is TGTGCCAGTACGCCGGGATATGGGTACCAGCCCCAGCATTTT.

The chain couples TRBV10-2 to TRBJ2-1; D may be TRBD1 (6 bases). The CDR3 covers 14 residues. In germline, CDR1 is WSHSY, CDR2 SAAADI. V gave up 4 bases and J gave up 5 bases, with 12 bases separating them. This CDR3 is CASSAGTQDNEQFF. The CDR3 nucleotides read TGCGCCAGCAGTGCCGGGACACAAGACAATGAGCAGTTCTTC.

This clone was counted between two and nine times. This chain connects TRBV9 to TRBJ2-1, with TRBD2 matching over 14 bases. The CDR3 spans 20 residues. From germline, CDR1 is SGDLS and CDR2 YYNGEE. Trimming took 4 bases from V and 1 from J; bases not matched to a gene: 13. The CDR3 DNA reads TGTGCCAGCAGCCATACGAGTGGGACTAGCGGGGGAAGTTCCTACAATGAGCAGTTCTTC. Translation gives CASSHTSGTSGGSSYNEQFF.

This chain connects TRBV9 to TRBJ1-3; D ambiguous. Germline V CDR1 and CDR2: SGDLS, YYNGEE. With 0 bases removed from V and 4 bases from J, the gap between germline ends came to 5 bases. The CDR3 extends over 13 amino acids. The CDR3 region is CASSVGLGNTIYF. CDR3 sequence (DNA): TGTGCCAGCAGCGTAGGTCTGGGAAACACCATATATTTT.

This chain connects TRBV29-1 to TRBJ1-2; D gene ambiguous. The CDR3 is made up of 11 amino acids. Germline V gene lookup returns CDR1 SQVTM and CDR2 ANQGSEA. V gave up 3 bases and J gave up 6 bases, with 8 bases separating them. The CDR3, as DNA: TGCAGCGTTGAGCGGGTAAATGGCTACACCTTC. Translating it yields CSVERVNGYTF.